The T cell receptor beta chain described here comes from a study of shared clonotypes between healthy human individuals. Repertoires were generated with immunoSEQ multiplex PCR, while TCRdb's copy carries only in-frame clones and drops some. Among about 1.9 million clones, about 93% were seen once, and the ten largest hold under 2%. Trimming took 9 bases from V and 5 from J, leaving 17 bases between them. This CDR3 spans 14 amino acids. Germline loops: CDR1 LNHDA, CDR2 SQIVND (reference sequence). Only CD45RO-negative cells positively selected for CCR7 counted as naive CD8 cells, so terminally differentiated effector memory CD45RA+ cells were excluded.

The sequence was obtained from a man aged 18 to 29 in good health. Some clones in this sample may be carry-over from other donors' samples. This chain joins TRBV19 and TRBJ1-5, with a weak D call TRBD1 (6 bases). Sequencing input: naive CD8+ T cells from PBMCs. CDR3 protein: CASQFRGWDQPQHF. CDR3 DNA sequence: TGTGCCAGCCAATTCAGGGGTTGGGATCAGCCCCAGCATTTT.